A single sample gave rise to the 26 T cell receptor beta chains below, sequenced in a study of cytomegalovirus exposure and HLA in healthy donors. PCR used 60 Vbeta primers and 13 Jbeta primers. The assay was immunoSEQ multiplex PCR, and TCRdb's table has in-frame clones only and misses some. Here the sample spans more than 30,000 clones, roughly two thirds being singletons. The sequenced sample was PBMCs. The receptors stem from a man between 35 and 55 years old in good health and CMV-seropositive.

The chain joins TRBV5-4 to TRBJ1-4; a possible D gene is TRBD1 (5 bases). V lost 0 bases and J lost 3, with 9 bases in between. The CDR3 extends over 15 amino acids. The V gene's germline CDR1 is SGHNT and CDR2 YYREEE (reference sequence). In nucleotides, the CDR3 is TGTGCCAGCAGCTTGGAAAGGGGCCCTAATGAAAAACTGTTTTTT. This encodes CASSLERGPNEKLFF. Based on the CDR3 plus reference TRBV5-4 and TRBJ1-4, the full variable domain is ETGVTQSPTHLIKTRGQQVTLRCSSQSGHNTVSWYQQALGQGPQFIFQYYREEENGRGNFPPRFSGLQFPNYSSELNVNALELDDSALYLCASSLERGPNEKLFFGSGTQLSVL.

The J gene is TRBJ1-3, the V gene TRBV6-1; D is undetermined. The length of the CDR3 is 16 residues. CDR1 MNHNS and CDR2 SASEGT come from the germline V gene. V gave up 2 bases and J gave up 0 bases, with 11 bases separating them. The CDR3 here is CASSEPPGFSGNTIYF. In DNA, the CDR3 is TGTGCCAGCAGTGAACCCCCGGGGTTCTCTGGAAACACCATATATTTT.

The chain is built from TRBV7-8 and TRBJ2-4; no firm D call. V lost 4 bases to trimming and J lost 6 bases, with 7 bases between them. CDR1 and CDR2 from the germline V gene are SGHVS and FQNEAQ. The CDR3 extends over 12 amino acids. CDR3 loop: CASSSLLNIQYF. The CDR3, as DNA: TGTGCCAGCAGCTCCCTCCTAAACATTCAGTACTTC.

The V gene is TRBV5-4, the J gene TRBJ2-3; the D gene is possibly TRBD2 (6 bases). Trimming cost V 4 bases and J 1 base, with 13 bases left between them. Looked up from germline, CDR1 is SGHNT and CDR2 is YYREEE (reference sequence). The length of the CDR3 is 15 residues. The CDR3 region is CASSDGIAGTDTQYF. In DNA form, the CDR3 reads TGTGCCAGCAGCGACGGGATAGCGGGCACAGATACGCAGTATTTT.

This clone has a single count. CDR3 region: CASSFVQGTDTQYF. The CDR3 nucleotides read TGTGCCAGCAGTTTTGTACAGGGAACAGATACGCAGTATTTT. The J gene is TRBJ2-3, the V gene TRBV27, with D perhaps matching TRBD1 (6 bases). V was clipped by 3 bases and J by 3 bases, with 10 bases between them. CDR1 is MNHEY and CDR2 is SMNVEV in the germline V gene (reference sequence). This CDR3 has 14 residues.

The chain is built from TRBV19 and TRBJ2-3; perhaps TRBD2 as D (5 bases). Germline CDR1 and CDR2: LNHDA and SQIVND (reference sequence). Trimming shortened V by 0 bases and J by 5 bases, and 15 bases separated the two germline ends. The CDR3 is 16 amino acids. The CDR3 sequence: CASSIDREGVGDTQYF. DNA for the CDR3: TGTGCCAGTAGTATAGATCGGGAAGGCGTGGGAGATACGCAGTATTTT.

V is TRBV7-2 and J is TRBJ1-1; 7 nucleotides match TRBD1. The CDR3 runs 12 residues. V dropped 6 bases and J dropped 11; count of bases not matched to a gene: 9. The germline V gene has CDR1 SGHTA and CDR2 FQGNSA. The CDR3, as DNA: TGTGCCAGCAGTTCATCAACAGGGGTGGCTTTCTTT. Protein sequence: CASSSSTGVAFF.

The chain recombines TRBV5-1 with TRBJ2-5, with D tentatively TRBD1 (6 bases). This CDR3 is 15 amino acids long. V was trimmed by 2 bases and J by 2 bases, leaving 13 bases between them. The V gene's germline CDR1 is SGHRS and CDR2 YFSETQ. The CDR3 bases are TGCGCCAGCAGCTTTTATGGGGGCGGGCAAGAGACCCAGTACTTC. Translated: CASSFYGGGQETQYF.

DNA of the CDR3: TGTGCCAGCAGCTCGCGGGGGAAAACTGAAGCTTTCTTT. Protein: CASSSRGKTEAFF. The chain has TRBV5-8 and TRBJ1-1; TRBD1 is a possible D gene (5 bases). The V and J ends lost 3 bases and 5 bases respectively, with 11 bases between them. This CDR3 is 13 amino acids long. The V gene's germline CDR1 is SGHTS and CDR2 YDEGEE. The full variable domain, in which reference TRBV5-8 and TRBJ1-1 provide the parts outside the CDR3, is EAGVTQSPTHLIKTRGQQATLRCSPISGHTSVYWYQQALGLGLQFLLWYDEGEERNRGNFPPRFSGRQFPNYSSELNVNALELEDSALYLCASSSRGKTEAFFGQGTRLTVV.

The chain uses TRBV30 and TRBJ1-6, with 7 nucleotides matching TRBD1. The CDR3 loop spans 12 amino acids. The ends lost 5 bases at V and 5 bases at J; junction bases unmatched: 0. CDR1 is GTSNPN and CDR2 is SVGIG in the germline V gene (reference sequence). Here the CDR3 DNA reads TGTGCCTGGGGGACAGATAATTCACCCCTCCACTTT. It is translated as CAWGTDNSPLHF.

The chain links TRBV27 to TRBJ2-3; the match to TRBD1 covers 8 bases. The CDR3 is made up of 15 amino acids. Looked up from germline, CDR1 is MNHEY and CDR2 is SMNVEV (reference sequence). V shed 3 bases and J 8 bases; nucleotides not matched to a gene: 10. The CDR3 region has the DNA TGTGCCAGCAGTTTGACGGACAGGGAGGCTGGTACGCAGTATTTT. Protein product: CASSLTDREAGTQYF.

CDR3 nucleotide sequence: TGTGCCAGCAGCGCCGGGACAGGGAATTCACCCCTCCACTTT. Amino acids: CASSAGTGNSPLHF. This chain uses TRBV7-9 with TRBJ1-6; TRBD1 matches at 9 bases. CDR1 is SEHNR and CDR2 is FQNEAQ in the germline V gene (reference sequence). CDR3 length: 14 residues. Germline trimming cut 5 bases from V and 7 bases from J; bases unmatched to any gene: 3.

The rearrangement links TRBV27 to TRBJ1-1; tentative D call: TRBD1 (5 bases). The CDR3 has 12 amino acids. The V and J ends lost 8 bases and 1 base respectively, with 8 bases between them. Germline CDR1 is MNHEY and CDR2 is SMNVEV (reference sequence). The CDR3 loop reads CASAGQNTEAFF. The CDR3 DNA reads TGTGCCAGCGCTGGACAGAACACTGAAGCTTTCTTT.

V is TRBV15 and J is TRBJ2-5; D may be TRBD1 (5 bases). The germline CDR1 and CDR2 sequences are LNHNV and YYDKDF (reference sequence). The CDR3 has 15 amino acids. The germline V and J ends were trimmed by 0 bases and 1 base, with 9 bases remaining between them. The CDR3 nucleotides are TGTGCCACCAGCAGAGACAGGGTACCCCAAGAGACCCAGTACTTC. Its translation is CATSRDRVPQETQYF.

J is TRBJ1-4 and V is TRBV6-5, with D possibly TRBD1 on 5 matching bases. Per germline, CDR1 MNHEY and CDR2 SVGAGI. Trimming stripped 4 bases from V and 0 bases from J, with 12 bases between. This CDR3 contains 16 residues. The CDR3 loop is CASSSGLLTTNEKLFF. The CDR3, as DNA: TGTGCCAGCAGTTCGGGACTTCTTACAACTAATGAAAAACTGTTTTTT.

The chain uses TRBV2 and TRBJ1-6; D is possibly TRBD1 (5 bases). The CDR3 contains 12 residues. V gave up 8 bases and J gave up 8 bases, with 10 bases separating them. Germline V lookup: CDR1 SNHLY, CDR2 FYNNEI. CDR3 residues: CASLNRYSPLHF. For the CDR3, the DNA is TGTGCCAGCTTGAACAGGTATTCACCCCTCCACTTT. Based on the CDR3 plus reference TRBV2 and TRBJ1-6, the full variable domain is EPEVTQTPSHQVTQMGQEVILRCVPISNHLYFYWYRQILGQKVEFLVSFYNNEISEKSEIFDDQFSVERPDGSNFTLKIRSTKLEDSAMYFCASLNRYSPLHFGNGTRLTVT.

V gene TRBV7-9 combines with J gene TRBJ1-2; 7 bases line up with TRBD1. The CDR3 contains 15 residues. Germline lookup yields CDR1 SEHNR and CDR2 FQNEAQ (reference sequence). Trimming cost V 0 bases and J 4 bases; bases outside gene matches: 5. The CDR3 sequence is CASSLADRKTYGYTF. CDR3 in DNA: TGTGCCAGCAGCTTAGCGGACAGGAAGACCTATGGCTACACCTTC. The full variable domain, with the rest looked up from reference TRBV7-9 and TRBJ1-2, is DTGVSQNPRHKITKRGQNVTFRCDPISEHNRLYWYRQTLGQGPEFLTYFQNEAQLEKSRLLSDRFSAERPKGSFSTLEIQRTEQGDSAMYLCASSLADRKTYGYTFGSGTRLTVV.

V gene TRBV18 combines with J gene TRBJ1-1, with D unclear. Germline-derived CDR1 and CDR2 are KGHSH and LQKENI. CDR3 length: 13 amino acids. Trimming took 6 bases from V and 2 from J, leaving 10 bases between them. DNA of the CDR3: TGTGCCAGCTCGAGGGCAGGAAACACTGAAGCTTTCTTT. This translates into CASSRAGNTEAFF.

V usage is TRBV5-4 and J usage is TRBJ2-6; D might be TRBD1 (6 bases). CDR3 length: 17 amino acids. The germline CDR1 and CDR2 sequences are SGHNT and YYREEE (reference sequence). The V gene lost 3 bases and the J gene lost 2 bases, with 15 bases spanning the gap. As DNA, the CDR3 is TGTGCCAGCAGCTCGGGGACAAGGGGAACTGGGGCCAACGTCCTGACTTTC. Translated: CASSSGTRGTGANVLTF.

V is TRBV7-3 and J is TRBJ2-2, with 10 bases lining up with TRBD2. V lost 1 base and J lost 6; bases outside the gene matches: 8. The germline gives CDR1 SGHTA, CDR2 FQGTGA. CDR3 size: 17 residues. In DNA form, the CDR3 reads TGTGCCAGCAGCTTAATAGGGGCTAGCGGGGGCTCCGGGGAGCTGTTTTTT. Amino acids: CASSLIGASGGSGELFF.

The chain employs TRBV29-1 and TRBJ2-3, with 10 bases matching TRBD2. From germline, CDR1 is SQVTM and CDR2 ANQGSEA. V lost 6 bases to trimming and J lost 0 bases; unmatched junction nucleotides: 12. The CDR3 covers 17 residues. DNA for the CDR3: TGCAGCGTCCGTTCTAGCGGGGGAACCATTAGCACAGATACGCAGTATTTT. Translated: CSVRSSGGTISTDTQYF.

The CDR3 spells CASSSLTGSSSYEQYF. The CDR3, as DNA: TGCGCCAGCAGCTCCCTGACAGGGTCCAGCTCCTACGAGCAGTACTTC. The chain couples TRBV5-1 to TRBJ2-7; 7 nucleotides line up with TRBD1. V lost 3 bases to trimming and J lost 0 bases; unmatched junction nucleotides: 9. The CDR3 has 16 amino acids. CDR1 is SGHRS, CDR2 YFSETQ, per germline.

The CDR3 DNA reads as TGTGCCAGCAGCTTACGGGGGGACATTCAGTACTTC. It specifies CASSLRGDIQYF. J is TRBJ2-4 and V is TRBV11-3, with 7 bases identical to TRBD2. CDR1 and CDR2 (germline): SGHNT, YENEEA. Trimming removed 2 bases from V and 8 bases from J; junction bases left unmatched: 0. This CDR3 is 12 amino acids long. The whole variable domain, remainder taken from reference TRBV11-3 and TRBJ2-4, is EAGVVQSPRYKIIEKKQPVAFWCNPISGHNTLYWYLQNLGQGPELLIRYENEEAVDDSQLPKDRFSAERLKGVDSTLKIQPAELGDSAVYLCASSLRGDIQYFGAGTRLSVL.

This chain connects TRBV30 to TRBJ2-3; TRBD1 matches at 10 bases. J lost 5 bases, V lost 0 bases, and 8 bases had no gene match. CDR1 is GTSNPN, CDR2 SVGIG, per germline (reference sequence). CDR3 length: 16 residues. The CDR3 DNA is TGTGCCTGGAGTGTCCCGGGACAGGGGAGGGGAGATACGCAGTATTTT. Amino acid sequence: CAWSVPGQGRGDTQYF.

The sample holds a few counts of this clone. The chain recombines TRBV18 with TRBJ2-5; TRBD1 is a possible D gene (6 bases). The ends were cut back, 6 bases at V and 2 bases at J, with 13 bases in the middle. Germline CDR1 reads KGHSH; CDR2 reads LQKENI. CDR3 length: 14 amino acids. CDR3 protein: CASSPGTGQETQYF. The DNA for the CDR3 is TGTGCCAGCTCTCCGGGTACAGGGCAAGAGACCCAGTACTTC.

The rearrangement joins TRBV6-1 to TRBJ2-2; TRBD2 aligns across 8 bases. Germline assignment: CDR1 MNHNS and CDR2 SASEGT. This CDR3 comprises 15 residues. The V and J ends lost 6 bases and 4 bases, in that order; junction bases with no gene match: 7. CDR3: CASRTSVLSTGELFF. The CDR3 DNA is TGTGCCAGCAGGACTAGCGTCCTGAGCACCGGGGAGCTGTTTTTT.